The 30 T cell receptor beta chains given below trace back to one sample, sequenced in a study of blood T cell repertoires in COVID-19. Sequenced by immunoSEQ multiplex PCR; TCRdb stores in-frame clones only, minus some. The sample includes 490,000 or so clones, about 85% seen only once; the top ten take approximately 8%. The sample consisted of PBMCs or T cells enriched from blood (not recorded which). The source of these receptors is a woman aged 60-70 years who had recovered from COVID-19.

The chain carries TRBV2 and TRBJ1-5; TRBD1 aligns across 7 bases. Losses at the gene ends were 9 bases for V and 3 bases for J; bases not matched to a gene: 11. The germline V gene encodes CDR1 SNHLY and CDR2 FYNNEI. The CDR3 loop spans 15 amino acids. The CDR3: CASTRDSNYNQPQHF. CDR3 in DNA: TGTGCCAGTACCCGGGACAGCAATTACAATCAGCCCCAGCATTTT.

This rearrangement joins TRBV11-2 to TRBJ1-6, with D possibly being TRBD1 (5 bases). CDR3 size: 15 residues. Germline CDR1 and CDR2: SGHAT and FQNNGV. With 1 base removed from V and 6 bases from J, the gap between germline ends came to 10 bases. The CDR3, as DNA: TGTGCCAGCAGCTTAGGGGGACTGTTTAATTCACCCCTCCACTTT. It codes for CASSLGGLFNSPLHF.

The chain uses TRBV2 and TRBJ2-5; 8 bases line up with TRBD1. Per germline, CDR1 SNHLY and CDR2 FYNNEI. J lost 4 bases, V lost 7 bases, and 8 bases had no gene match. The CDR3 has 14 amino acids. CDR3 sequence reads: CASTTGQGGETQYF. Here the CDR3 DNA reads TGTGCCAGCACTACCGGACAGGGCGGAGAGACCCAGTACTTC.

The chain recombines TRBV5-4 with TRBJ2-3; TRBD1 matches 10 bases. Trimming took 5 bases from V and 4 from J; bases not matched to a gene: 7. The germline V gene has CDR1 SGHNT and CDR2 YYREEE (reference sequence). The CDR3 extends over 15 amino acids. In DNA, the CDR3 is TGTGCCAGCAGGAACGACAGGGGGCTTGCAGATACGCAGTATTTT. Translation gives CASRNDRGLADTQYF.

The gene calls are TRBV5-1 and TRBJ2-5; a possible D gene is TRBD2 (5 bases). From germline, CDR1 is SGHRS and CDR2 YFSETQ. The CDR3 extends over 14 amino acids. The V end was cut by 4 bases, the J end by 5 bases, with 15 bases between. The CDR3 is CASSGGGSGETQYF. CDR3 bases: TGCGCCAGCAGCGGAGGCGGCTCCGGGGAGACCCAGTACTTC.

The rearrangement uses TRBV5-4 and TRBJ1-2; TRBD1 aligns across 7 bases. CDR3 length: 15 residues. Germline values: CDR1 SGHNT, CDR2 YYREEE (reference sequence). With 4 bases clipped from V and 2 bases from J, the junction kept 8 bases outside the gene matches. The CDR3 reads CASSGKQGLNYGYTF. CDR3 coding DNA: TGTGCCAGCAGCGGAAAACAGGGGCTGAACTATGGCTACACCTTC. Full variable domain (missing parts from reference TRBV5-4 and TRBJ1-2): ETGVTQSPTHLIKTRGQQVTLRCSSQSGHNTVSWYQQALGQGPQFIFQYYREEENGRGNFPPRFSGLQFPNYSSELNVNALELDDSALYLCASSGKQGLNYGYTFGSGTRLTVV.

This chain uses TRBV2 with TRBJ1-1; tentative D call: TRBD1 (6 bases). The germline CDR1 and CDR2 sequences are SNHLY and FYNNEI. The CDR3 length is 12 residues. Trimming took off 6 bases at V and 4 bases at J, with 9 bases between the two ends. The CDR3: CASRDRSTEAFF. CDR3 DNA: TGTGCCAGCAGAGACAGGAGCACTGAAGCTTTCTTT.

As concerns this clone: The identical CDR3 is also encoded by other nucleotide sequences in the sample. The CDR3 spells CASSLGQAYGYTF. The CDR3 DNA reads TGTGCCAGCAGCCTGGGACAGGCGTATGGCTACACCTTC. V gene TRBV3-1 (or the pseudogene TRBV3-2) combines with J gene TRBJ1-2; 8 bases line up with TRBD1. Germline-derived CDR1 and CDR2 are LGHDT and YNNKEL (reference sequence). This CDR3 has 13 amino acids. The junction had 3 bases not matched to a gene; V was cut back by 4 bases and J by 5 bases.

To note about this clone: Other nucleotide sequences from this sample produce the same CDR3. The chain is built from TRBV6-5 and TRBJ2-2; perhaps TRBD1 as D (6 bases). V lost 6 bases and J lost 2, with 10 bases in between. CDR1 is MNHEY, CDR2 SVGAGI, per germline. This CDR3 region has 14 residues. The CDR3 spells CASSRDTNTGELFF. The DNA for the CDR3 is TGTGCCAGCAGCCGGGACACCAACACCGGGGAGCTGTTTTTT.

The gene calls are TRBV6-5 and TRBJ1-1; 12 bases align to TRBD1. V lost 7 bases, J lost 7 bases, and 7 bases stayed unmatched. Germline V gene data show CDR1 as MNHEY and CDR2 as SVGAGI. There are 14 residues in the CDR3. As DNA, the CDR3 is TGTGCCAGCATTGGGACAGGGGGCCGGTATGAAGCTTTCTTT. Translating it yields CASIGTGGRYEAFF.

The rearrangement links TRBV9 to TRBJ1-4; D is unresolved. Trimming pared 0 bases from V and 8 bases from J, leaving 17 bases between. Germline V lookup: CDR1 SGDLS, CDR2 YYNGEE. This CDR3 is 16 amino acids long. The CDR3 loop is CASSVAAAGNGEKLFF. The CDR3 bases are TGTGCCAGCAGCGTAGCCGCCGCGGGGAACGGGGAAAAACTGTTTTTT.

The CDR3 reads CASSGSGSNTGELFF. CDR3 coding DNA: TGTGCCAGCAGTGGTAGCGGGTCGAACACCGGGGAGCTGTTTTTT. The chain recombines TRBV2 with TRBJ2-2, with 7 bases fitting TRBD2. Germline CDR1 is SNHLY and CDR2 is FYNNEI. V shed 4 bases and J 0 bases; nucleotides not matched to a gene: 2. This CDR3 is built from 15 residues.

The chain has TRBV7-8 and TRBJ2-3, with a possible D match to TRBD2 (6 bases). V lost 3 bases, J lost 0 bases, and 10 bases lay in between. CDR3 length equals 15 residues. Germline V lookup: CDR1 SGHVS, CDR2 FQNEAQ. Written as DNA, the CDR3 is TGTGCCAGCAGCTTTACTAGCCATAGCACAGATACGCAGTATTTT. This gives the protein CASSFTSHSTDTQYF. Supplemented by reference TRBV7-8 and TRBJ2-3, the full variable domain reads GAGVSQSPRYKVAKRGQDVALRCDPISGHVSLFWYQQALGQGPEFLTYFQNEAQLDKSGLPSDRFFAERPEGSVSTLKIQRTQQEDSAVYLCASSFTSHSTDTQYFGPGTRLTVL.

The chain couples TRBV19 to TRBJ1-2; tentative D call: TRBD1 (6 bases). Trimming stripped 10 bases from V and 4 bases from J, with 13 bases between. Looked up from germline, CDR1 is LNHDA and CDR2 is SQIVND (reference sequence). This CDR3 has 12 residues. CDR3 sequence (DNA): TGTGCCACCGCCGACAGGTCCTATGGCTACACCTTC. Its translation: CATADRSYGYTF.

The V gene is TRBV7-2, the J gene TRBJ2-3; the match to TRBD2 covers 9 bases. V lost 2 bases, J lost 6 bases, and 12 bases stayed unmatched. The germline V gene encodes CDR1 SGHTA and CDR2 FQGNSA. The CDR3 extends over 17 amino acids. Here the CDR3 reads CASSLMGPASGDDTQYF. In DNA form, the CDR3 reads TGTGCCAGCAGCTTAATGGGGCCGGCTAGCGGGGATGATACGCAGTATTTT.

Remarks on this clone: This sample also contains other DNA sequences that code for the same CDR3. The V call is TRBV5-1, the J call TRBJ1-6; 7 nucleotides line up with TRBD1. V gave up 7 bases and J gave up 5 bases; unmatched junction bases: 9. CDR3 length equals 15 residues. CDR1 and CDR2 (germline): SGHRS, YFSETQ. In DNA form, the CDR3 reads TGCGCCAGCTCATTCCAGGGGGGCGATAATTCACCCCTCCACTTT. It encodes CASSFQGGDNSPLHF.

The J gene is TRBJ1-6, the V gene TRBV4-2, with 10 nucleotides matching TRBD1. J lost 0 bases, V lost 7 bases, and 6 bases had no gene match. CDR3 length: 17 amino acids. The V gene's germline CDR1 is LGHNA and CDR2 YNFKEQ. In DNA form, the CDR3 reads TGTGCCAGCAACCCAAGGACAGGGGGCTCCTATAATTCACCCCTCCACTTT. Translating gives CASNPRTGGSYNSPLHF.

CDR3: CASNQGAPDYGYTF. As DNA, the CDR3 is TGCGCCAGCAATCAGGGAGCTCCAGACTATGGCTACACCTTC. The rearrangement links TRBV23-1 to TRBJ1-2; weak D call: TRBD1 (5 bases). TRBV23-1 is an open reading frame whose function is uncertain. V was shortened by 7 bases and J by 3 bases, with 15 bases between the two germline ends. CDR3 length: 14 residues.

The V call is TRBV20-1, the J call TRBJ1-6; D not certain. Between the trimmed V and J ends, which lost 3 bases and 6 bases, there was a span of 6 bases. Looked up from germline, CDR1 is DFQATT and CDR2 is SNEGSKA (reference sequence). The CDR3 length is 12 residues. The CDR3 region has the DNA TGCAGTGCTAGTGCCTCTAATTCACCCCTCCACTTT. Protein product: CSASASNSPLHF.

This rearrangement joins TRBV18 to TRBJ1-6; 7 nucleotides match TRBD1. Germline loops: CDR1 KGHSH, CDR2 LQKENI. The CDR3 has 16 residues. Trimming took 3 bases from V and 7 from J; bases not matched to a gene: 9. The CDR3 protein is CASSPDGGQLNSPLHF. The CDR3 nucleotides are TGTGCCAGCTCACCCGACGGGGGACAGCTAAATTCACCCCTCCACTTT.

This chain uses TRBV2 with TRBJ1-4; 7 nucleotides match TRBD1. Trimming took 2 bases from V and 8 from J; bases not matched to a gene: 5. The CDR3 has 14 residues. The germline gives CDR1 SNHLY, CDR2 FYNNEI. The CDR3: CASSELAGGEKLFF. CDR3 sequence (DNA): TGTGCCAGCAGTGAACTGGCAGGGGGAGAAAAACTGTTTTTT.

The chain combines TRBV5-1 with TRBJ1-4; TRBD1 might be the D (5 bases). Germline CDR1 SGHRS, CDR2 YFSETQ. V was clipped by 0 bases and J by 8 bases, with 11 bases between them. The CDR3 is 14 residues long. CDR3 loop: CASSLGSGKEKLFF. CDR3 nucleotides: TGCGCCAGCAGCTTGGGTTCAGGGAAGGAAAAACTGTTTTTT.

The rearrangement joins TRBV5-4 to TRBJ2-2, with 10 bases that match TRBD2. This CDR3 spans 18 amino acids. CDR1 SGHNT and CDR2 YYREEE come from the germline V gene (reference sequence). V gave up 4 bases and J gave up 1 base; unmatched junction bases: 10. Written as DNA, the CDR3 is TGTGCCAGCAGCGTGACCCCCTTAGCGGGGGGGAACACCGGGGAGCTGTTTTTT. Its translation: CASSVTPLAGGNTGELFF.

V usage is TRBV10-3 and J usage is TRBJ2-3; 8 bases agree with TRBD1. The trim removed 3 bases at V and 1 base at J, leaving 9 bases unmatched. Germline V gene data show CDR1 as ENHRY and CDR2 as SYGVKD. This CDR3 is built from 17 residues. CDR3 sequence reads: CAISEGTGPGGTDTQYF. As DNA, the CDR3 is TGTGCCATCAGTGAAGGGACAGGCCCCGGGGGCACAGATACGCAGTATTTT.

The genes are TRBV5-1 and TRBJ2-2; D is uncertain. The CDR3 extends over 16 amino acids. Germline assignment: CDR1 SGHRS and CDR2 YFSETQ. V was trimmed by 0 bases and J by 4 bases, leaving 13 bases between them. The CDR3, as DNA: TGCGCCAGCAGCTTGGTAGGCGGCCAAACCACCGGGGAGCTGTTTTTT. Protein product: CASSLVGGQTTGELFF.

The chain couples TRBV7-9 to TRBJ2-2; no firm D call. The CDR3 totals 13 residues. Germline CDR1 is SEHNR and CDR2 is FQNEAQ (reference sequence). Trimming left V 6 bases short and J 4 bases short, with 9 bases between. The CDR3 nucleotides are TGTGCCAGCAGTCACATGTCCACCGGGGAGCTGTTTTTT. Its protein is CASSHMSTGELFF.

On this clone: Other DNA sequences in this sample translate to the same CDR3. The chain recombines TRBV5-1 with TRBJ2-2, with a weak D call TRBD2 (5 bases). Germline CDR1 reads SGHRS; CDR2 reads YFSETQ. The V gene lost 0 bases and the J gene lost 5 bases, with 5 bases spanning the gap. This CDR3 comprises 13 residues. This chain's CDR3 is CASSLGGTGELFF. Written as DNA, the CDR3 is TGCGCCAGCAGCTTGGGCGGGACCGGGGAGCTGTTTTTT. Filled out from reference TRBV5-1 and TRBJ2-2, the complete variable domain reads KAGVTQTPRYLIKTRGQQVTLSCSPISGHRSVSWYQQTPGQGLQFLFEYFSETQRNKGNFPGRFSGRQFSNSRSEMNVSTLELGDSALYLCASSLGGTGELFFGEGSRLTVL.

The CDR3 region has the DNA TGTGCCAGCAGCCACGGCGGCGGCTCTGGAAACACCATATATTTT. Amino acids: CASSHGGGSGNTIYF. The chain uses TRBV3-1 (or the pseudogene TRBV3-2) and TRBJ1-3, with unresolved D. The CDR3 runs 15 residues. Germline V gene data show CDR1 as LGHDT and CDR2 as YNNKEL (reference sequence). Trimming took 3 bases from V and 0 from J, leaving 9 bases between them.

In regard to this clone: Other nucleotide sequences from this sample produce the same CDR3. The chain employs TRBV5-1 and TRBJ2-1; 10 nucleotides match TRBD2. V dropped 0 bases and J dropped 7; count of bases not matched to a gene: 1. From germline, CDR1 is SGHRS and CDR2 YFSETQ. This CDR3 comprises 14 residues. In DNA form, the CDR3 reads TGCGCCAGCAGCTTGGGTAGCGGGGGGAATGAGCAGTTCTTC. It specifies CASSLGSGGNEQFF.

This clone was counted a few times. The J gene is TRBJ2-2, the V gene TRBV6-5; D call uncertain. This CDR3 contains 12 residues. V was cut by 3 bases and J by 5 bases, with 4 bases left in between. Germline V gene sequence: CDR1 MNHEY, CDR2 SVGAGI. Here the CDR3 reads CASSYYTGELFF. The CDR3 bases are TGTGCCAGCAGTTATTATACCGGGGAGCTGTTTTTT.